The 10 T cell receptor beta chains below all came from one sample that was sequenced in a study of early T cells in non-severe SARS-CoV-2 infection. TCRdb processed the 5' RACE reads anew with MiXCR; each CDR3 protein has one entry. The table lists about 15,000 distinct CDR3 sequences, around 5.8% of them singletons. Sequenced here: whole blood, sampled at baseline. These receptors all come from an adult who was a healthcare worker with PCR-confirmed SARS-CoV-2 infection or an uninfected control (not recorded which).

This clonotype was seen repeatedly, ten times or more. V gene TRBV7-8 combines with J gene TRBJ2-6; unclear D gene. The CDR3 loop spans 16 amino acids. Trimming took 0 bases from V and 3 from J, leaving 9 bases between them. CDR1 and CDR2 from the germline V gene are SGHVS and FQNEAQ. The CDR3 region has the DNA TGTGCCAGCAGCTTAGCATACTGGCGTGGGGCCAACGTCCTGACTTTC. The encoded protein is CASSLAYWRGANVLTF.

This clonotype showed up many times. V usage is TRBV20-1 and J usage is TRBJ1-6; D not certain. The CDR3 totals 13 residues. Germline lookup yields CDR1 DFQATT and CDR2 SNEGSKA (reference sequence). Between the trimmed V and J ends, which lost 6 bases and 7 bases, there was a span of 13 bases. The CDR3 reads CSASGSQNSPLHF. The CDR3 DNA is TGCAGTGCCTCGGGATCCCAGAATTCACCCCTCCACTTT.

This clonotype was found many times. The chain links TRBV11-2 to TRBJ2-7; a weak D match, TRBD2 (6 bases). The CDR3 covers 14 residues. Trimming cost V 4 bases and J 2 bases, with 12 bases left between them. CDR1 is SGHAT, CDR2 FQNNGV, per germline. The CDR3 DNA sequence: TGTGCCAGCAGCTACGCGGGAACCGCCTACGAGCAGTACTTC. Protein: CASSYAGTAYEQYF.

In its sample, this clonotype was seen many times. The chain has TRBV20-1 and TRBJ2-2; D is ambiguous. The CDR3 has 13 residues. Trimming stripped 2 bases from V and 7 bases from J, with 11 bases between. In germline, CDR1 is DFQATT, CDR2 SNEGSKA (reference sequence). The CDR3 DNA is TGCAGTGCTAGACCGCAGCAAGACGGGGAGCTGTTTTTT. It codes for CSARPQQDGELFF.

There are many counts of this clonotype. V gene TRBV5-6 combines with J gene TRBJ2-5; D perhaps matches TRBD1 (6 bases). The V gene lost 0 bases and the J gene lost 1 base, with 10 bases spanning the gap. CDR1 is SGHDT and CDR2 is YYEEEE in the germline V gene. This CDR3 contains 15 residues. The CDR3 coding sequence is TGTGCCAGCAGCTTGGTTGGGACAAGCCAAGAGACCCAGTACTTC. It encodes CASSLVGTSQETQYF. Drawing the rest from reference TRBV5-6 and TRBJ2-5, the complete variable domain is DAGVTQSPTHLIKTRGQQVTLRCSPKSGHDTVSWYQQALGQGPQFIFQYYEEEERQRGNFPDRFSGHQFPNYSSELNVNALLLGDSALYLCASSLVGTSQETQYFGPGTRLLVL.

This clonotype appeared many times. CDR3 in DNA: TGTGCCAGCAGTCAGGGTTTGTTCGGCAATCAGCCCCAGCATTTT. It translates to CASSQGLFGNQPQHF. The rearrangement links TRBV6-2 or TRBV6-3 to TRBJ1-5; possibly TRBD1 for D (5 bases). CDR1 MNHEY and CDR2 SVGEGT come from the germline V gene. This CDR3 spans 15 amino acids. V was clipped by 5 bases and J by 2 bases, with 13 bases between them.

The table lists this clonotype with many counts. V is TRBV11-2 and J is TRBJ2-7; 14 bases map to TRBD2. CDR1 is SGHAT and CDR2 is FQNNGV in the germline V gene. After removal of 4 bases from V and 0 bases from J, the junction contained 8 bases not matched to a gene. This CDR3 is built from 18 residues. The CDR3 DNA reads as TGTGCCAGCAGCTCGCTAAGGACTAGCGGGGGGACCTCCTACGAGCAGTACTTC. Protein: CASSSLRTSGGTSYEQYF.

The J gene is TRBJ2-2, the V gene TRBV11-2, with 10 nucleotides matching TRBD2. V shed 1 base, J shed 4 bases, and the junction held 0 bases outside the gene matches. This CDR3 comprises 15 residues. Germline V gene lookup returns CDR1 SGHAT and CDR2 FQNNGV. This CDR3 reads CASSLGLAGTGELFF. CDR3 in DNA: TGTGCCAGCAGCTTAGGACTAGCGGGCACCGGGGAGCTGTTTTTT.

This clonotype appeared many times. In DNA, the CDR3 is TGCAGCGTTGATAACTCCAACACTGAAGCTTTCTTT. It codes for CSVDNSNTEAFF. This sequence joins TRBV29-1 and TRBJ1-1; no clear D gene. Trimming pared 3 bases from V and 2 bases from J, leaving 7 bases between. This CDR3 is 12 amino acids long. The germline CDR1 and CDR2 sequences are SQVTM and ANQGSEA.

The CDR3 DNA sequence: TGCGCCAGCAGTGAGATCGGCGGGAAAAACATTCAGTACTTC. This gives the protein CASSEIGGKNIQYF. The chain carries TRBV10-1 and TRBJ2-4; D might be TRBD2 (5 bases). V gave up 2 bases and J gave up 4 bases, with 9 bases separating them. CDR1 and CDR2 (germline): WNHNN, SYGVQD (reference sequence). The CDR3 runs 14 residues.